The entry below describes one TCR beta chain. The antigen is undetermined. The library came from three nested PCR rounds adapted from ARM-PCR protocols. One entry per CDR3 protein results from TCRdb running MiXCR on the multiplex PCR reads. The table records about 67,000 distinct CDR3 sequences, 76% of them present only once. The entry originates in a study of tumor and adjacent non-tumor tissue in lung cancer. Study at large: There were some 11 adenocarcinoma, 2 squamous cell carcinoma and 1 small cell lung cancer cases. Patients were aged roughly 30 to 76, some 10 men and about five women, stage I to III. Approximately 4.2 million productive TCRbeta reads were obtained per sample on average.

Germline lookup yields CDR1 MNHEY and CDR2 SVGAGI. There are 15 residues in the CDR3. Trimming cost V 11 bases and J 4 bases, with 23 bases left between them. Study-wide results and limits: Tumor TCR diversity, when higher, was linked to shorter survival.

RNA was extracted from bulk tissue without any cell sorting. The normal lung tissue was taken more than 3 cm from the tumor edge. The TCR sequence derives from a man in his 60s with non-small cell lung cancer. The chain joins TRBV6-5 to TRBJ1-2; a weak D match, TRBD1 (5 bases). Sequenced sample: distant non-tumor lung tissue. CDR3 nucleotide sequence: TGTGCCGACAGTTACTCGAAGGGATCAGGCTATGGCTACACCTTC. This translates into CADSYSKGSGYGYTF.